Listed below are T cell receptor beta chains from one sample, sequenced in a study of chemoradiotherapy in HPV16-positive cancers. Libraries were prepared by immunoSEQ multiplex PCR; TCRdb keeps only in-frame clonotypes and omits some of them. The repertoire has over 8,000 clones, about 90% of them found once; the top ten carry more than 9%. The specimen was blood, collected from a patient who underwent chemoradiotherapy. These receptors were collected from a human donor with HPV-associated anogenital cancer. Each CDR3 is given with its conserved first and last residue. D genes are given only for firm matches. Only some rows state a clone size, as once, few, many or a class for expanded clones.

cdr3_nt: TGTGCCAGCAGCCAACCTCTCAGGGAAATAGACACCGGGGAGCTGTTTTTT
cdr3_aa: CASSQPLREIDTGELFF
clone_size: few
d_call: .
j_call: TRBJ2-2
v_call: TRBV7-9

cdr3_nt: TGTGCCAGCAGTTTTGGAGCGGGGGGAAATGAGCAGTTCTTC
cdr3_aa: CASSFGAGGNEQFF
clone_size: .
d_call: TRBD2
j_call: TRBJ2-1
v_call: TRBV27

cdr3_nt: TGTGCCAGCAGCTTAAGACCCCGATCCAACACTGAAGCTTTCTTT
cdr3_aa: CASSLRPRSNTEAFF
clone_size: .
d_call: .
j_call: TRBJ1-1
v_call: TRBV7-2

cdr3_nt: TGTGCCAGCAGTGAAGGAGTTGGCAGCCAGGGAGGGGCCCAGTACTTC
cdr3_aa: CASSEGVGSQGGAQYF
clone_size: .
d_call: TRBD2
j_call: TRBJ2-5
v_call: TRBV6-1

cdr3_nt: TGTGCCAGCACGGCGGGGTCCGGTAACACTGAAGCTTTCTTT
cdr3_aa: CASTAGSGNTEAFF
clone_size: .
d_call: .
j_call: TRBJ1-1
v_call: TRBV6-1

cdr3_nt: TGTGCTAGTGGGGCGGGGGGTAGCACAGATACGCAGTATTTT
cdr3_aa: CASGAGGSTDTQYF
clone_size: .
d_call: TRBD2
j_call: TRBJ2-3
v_call: TRBV12-5

cdr3_nt: TGTGCCAGCAGTCAAAAATTGGGAGGAAACACCATATATTTT
cdr3_aa: CASSQKLGGNTIYF
clone_size: .
d_call: .
j_call: TRBJ1-3
v_call: TRBV6-5

cdr3_nt: TGTGCCAGTAGCACCGGGACAGGGGGTGAAAAACTGTTTTTT
cdr3_aa: CASSTGTGGEKLFF
clone_size: .
d_call: TRBD1
j_call: TRBJ1-4
v_call: TRBV19

cdr3_nt: TGTGCCAGCAGTTTATCAGGGGGACCCATGACCGGCGAGCAGTACTTC
cdr3_aa: CASSLSGGPMTGEQYF
clone_size: .
d_call: .
j_call: TRBJ2-7
v_call: TRBV27

cdr3_nt: TGTGCCAGCAGCTTCGGGTGGGGAGGGGACAATGAGCAGTTCTTC
cdr3_aa: CASSFGWGGDNEQFF
clone_size: once
d_call: TRBD2
j_call: TRBJ2-1
v_call: TRBV7-2

cdr3_nt: TGTGCCAGTAGTGCGGGACGGACTGAAGAGACCCAGTACTTC
cdr3_aa: CASSAGRTEETQYF
clone_size: .
d_call: .
j_call: TRBJ2-5
v_call: TRBV19

cdr3_nt: TGTGCCAGCAGCTTAGAACCCGCGATAGTAGCCGCAGGAACCGGGGAGCTGTTTTTT
cdr3_aa: CASSLEPAIVAAGTGELFF
clone_size: .
d_call: .
j_call: TRBJ2-2
v_call: TRBV11-2

cdr3_nt: TGCAGCGTTCTTGACAGGGATTACACTGAAGCTTTCTTT
cdr3_aa: CSVLDRDYTEAFF
clone_size: .
d_call: TRBD1
j_call: TRBJ1-1
v_call: TRBV29-1

cdr3_nt: TGTGCCAGCAGTACCGGAGGGGGGAACACTGAAGCTTTCTTT
cdr3_aa: CASSTGGGNTEAFF
clone_size: .
d_call: .
j_call: TRBJ1-1
v_call: TRBV7-9

cdr3_nt: TGCGCCAGCAGCCAAGATCTAGGTGAGCAGTACTTC
cdr3_aa: CASSQDLGEQYF
clone_size: .
d_call: .
j_call: TRBJ2-7
v_call: TRBV4-1

cdr3_nt: TGTGCCAGCAGTGCCGGACAGGGGGGGAATCGTGGCTACACCTTC
cdr3_aa: CASSAGQGGNRGYTF
clone_size: .
d_call: TRBD1
j_call: TRBJ1-2
v_call: TRBV6-1

cdr3_nt: TGCGCCAGCAGCCAAGTTAATTTGGTCGGGACCCGCGGTGGCTACACCTTC
cdr3_aa: CASSQVNLVGTRGGYTF
clone_size: .
d_call: .
j_call: TRBJ1-2
v_call: TRBV4-1

cdr3_nt: TGTGCCAGCAGTGAGGGCTGGGGAGCCCCAAGCCCTGAAGCTTTCTTT
cdr3_aa: CASSEGWGAPSPEAFF
clone_size: .
d_call: .
j_call: TRBJ1-1
v_call: TRBV6-1

cdr3_nt: TGTGCCAGCAGGGGGTTGATTGGTGAAAAACTGTTTTTT
cdr3_aa: CASRGLIGEKLFF
clone_size: .
d_call: .
j_call: TRBJ1-4
v_call: TRBV2

cdr3_nt: TGTGCCAGCAGCTTGGGGGATTCACCCCTCCACTTT
cdr3_aa: CASSLGDSPLHF
clone_size: .
d_call: .
j_call: TRBJ1-6
v_call: TRBV5-6

cdr3_nt: TGTGCCTGGACGGGACAGCGGTATGGCTACACCTTC
cdr3_aa: CAWTGQRYGYTF
clone_size: .
d_call: TRBD1
j_call: TRBJ1-2
v_call: TRBV30

cdr3_nt: TGCAGTGCCGTCGATGGCTACACCTTC
cdr3_aa: CSAVDGYTF
clone_size: .
d_call: .
j_call: TRBJ1-2
v_call: TRBV20-1

cdr3_nt: TGCGCCAGCAGTCAGGGGGACAGCTTACCTAACTATGGCTACACCTTC
cdr3_aa: CASSQGDSLPNYGYTF
clone_size: .
d_call: TRBD1
j_call: TRBJ1-2
v_call: TRBV23-1

cdr3_nt: TGCGCCAGCAGCCAAGTGTTCGGATTAATGAACACTGAAGCTTTCTTT
cdr3_aa: CASSQVFGLMNTEAFF
clone_size: .
d_call: .
j_call: TRBJ1-1
v_call: TRBV4-3